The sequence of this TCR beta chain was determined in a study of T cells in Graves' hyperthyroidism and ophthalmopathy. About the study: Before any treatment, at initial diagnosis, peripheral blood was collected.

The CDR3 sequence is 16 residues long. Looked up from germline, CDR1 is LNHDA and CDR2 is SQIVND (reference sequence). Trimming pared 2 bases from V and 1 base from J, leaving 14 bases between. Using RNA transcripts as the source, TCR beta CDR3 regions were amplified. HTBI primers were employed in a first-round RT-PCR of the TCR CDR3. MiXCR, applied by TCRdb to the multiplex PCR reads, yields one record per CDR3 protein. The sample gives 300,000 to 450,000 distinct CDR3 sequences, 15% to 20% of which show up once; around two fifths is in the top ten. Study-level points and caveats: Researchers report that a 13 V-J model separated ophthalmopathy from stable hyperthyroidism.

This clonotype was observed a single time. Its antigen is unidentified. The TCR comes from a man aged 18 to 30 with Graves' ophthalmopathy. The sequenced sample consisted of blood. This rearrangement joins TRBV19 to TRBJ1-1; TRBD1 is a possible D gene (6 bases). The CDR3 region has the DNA TGTGCCAGTAGTATAAGGGGGAGAGGCGCGAACACTGAAGCTTTCTTT. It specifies CASSIRGRGANTEAFF.